The 4 T cell receptor beta chains given below trace back to one sample, sequenced in a study of early T cells in non-severe SARS-CoV-2 infection. TCRdb independently ran MiXCR on the 5' RACE reads; one entry per CDR3 protein. This sample carries around 83,000 distinct CDR3 sequences, less than 15% of them seen once, and the ten largest clones take approximately 4%. The starting material was whole blood, obtained at baseline. Receptors originate from an adult who was a healthcare worker with PCR-confirmed SARS-CoV-2 infection or an uninfected control (not recorded which).

This clonotype has a handful of counts. The rearrangement joins TRBV18 to TRBJ2-7; 10 positions agree with TRBD1. J gave up 3 bases and V 5 bases, and 4 bases lay outside the gene matches. The CDR3 consists of 14 residues. Per the germline V gene, CDR1 is KGHSH and CDR2 is LQKENI. The CDR3 bases are TGTGCCAGCTCAGACGGACAGGGGGGCTACGAGCAGTACTTC. It encodes CASSDGQGGYEQYF.

V gene TRBV7-2 combines with J gene TRBJ1-2, with TRBD1 as a possible D gene (5 bases). From germline, CDR1 is SGHTA and CDR2 FQGNSA. Trimming took off 5 bases at V and 8 bases at J, with 18 bases between the two ends. The CDR3 is 14 residues long. CDR3 coding DNA: TGTGCCAGCAGCCCAAATGGGGCCTTAGGGGGCTACACCTTC. Translating it yields CASSPNGALGGYTF.

This clonotype was found many times. V usage is TRBV20-1 and J usage is TRBJ2-5, with no clear D. Trimming shortened V by 0 bases and J by 4 bases, and 6 bases separated the two germline ends. There are 12 residues in the CDR3. Germline V gives CDR1 DFQATT, CDR2 SNEGSKA (reference sequence). CDR3 sequence: CSARDILETQYF. The CDR3 DNA sequence: TGCAGTGCTAGAGATATCCTAGAGACCCAGTACTTC.

The sample holds many counts of this clonotype. V usage is TRBV11-2 and J usage is TRBJ2-7, with 7 bases matching TRBD1. V lost 4 bases and J lost 7; bases outside the gene matches: 4. Germline loops: CDR1 SGHAT, CDR2 FQNNGV. The CDR3 has 12 amino acids. The CDR3 here is CASSSTGNEQYF. CDR3 in DNA: TGTGCCAGCAGCTCGACAGGGAATGAGCAGTACTTC.